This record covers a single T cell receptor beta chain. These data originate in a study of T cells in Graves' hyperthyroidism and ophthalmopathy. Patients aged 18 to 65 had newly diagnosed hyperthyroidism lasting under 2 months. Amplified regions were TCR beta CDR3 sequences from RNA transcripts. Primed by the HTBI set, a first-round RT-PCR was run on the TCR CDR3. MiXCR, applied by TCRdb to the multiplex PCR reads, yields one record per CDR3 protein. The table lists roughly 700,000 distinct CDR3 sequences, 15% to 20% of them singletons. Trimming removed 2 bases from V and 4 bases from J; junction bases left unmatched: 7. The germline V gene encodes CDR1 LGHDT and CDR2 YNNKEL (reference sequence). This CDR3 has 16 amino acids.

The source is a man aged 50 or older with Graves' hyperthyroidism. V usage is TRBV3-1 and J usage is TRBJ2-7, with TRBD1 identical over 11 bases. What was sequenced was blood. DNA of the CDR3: TGTGCCAGCAGCCAACGGGACAGGGGGAACGGATACGAGCAGTACTTC. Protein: CASSQRDRGNGYEQYF.